This TCR beta chain was observed in a study of shared clonotypes between healthy human individuals. CDR3 length: 17 residues. Trimming left V 8 bases short and J 0 bases short, with 17 bases between. Germline V gene data show CDR1 as MDHEN and CDR2 as SYDVKM. TCRdb's copy holds only in-frame clones and misses some; the assay was immunoSEQ multiplex PCR. The data show approximately 2,000,000 clones, 85% to 95% seen once. This receptor was obtained from a man between 18 and 29 years old in good health. Some clones in this sample may be carry-over from other donors' samples. Sequences were obtained from naive CD4+ T cells from PBMCs. The subset: CD45RA+ positively selected. The V gene is TRBV28, the J gene TRBJ2-6; TRBD1 might be the D (5 bases). CDR3 nucleotide sequence: TGTGCCAGCCGGAAAAGAACAGGTTACTCTGGGGCCAACGTCCTGACTTTC. Residues: CASRKRTGYSGANVLTF.